The T cell receptor beta chain described here comes from a study of sequential checkpoint blockade in melanoma. Study-level information: Patients were randomized 1:1 to nivolumab-then-ipilimumab or ipilimumab-then-nivolumab first-line. Each arm's sequence ended with maintenance nivolumab.

Noted treatment: randomized to nivolumab then ipilimumab (arm A) or the reverse (arm B). None of the patients previously received DNA-damaging chemotherapy. PBMC sorting kept live CD3+CD8+ cells without CD19 or CD56. The CDR3 has 16 amino acids. Germline loops: CDR1 MNHNS, CDR2 SASEGT. Between the trimmed V and J ends, which lost 1 base and 0 bases, there was a span of 7 bases. Produced via immunoSEQ multiplex PCR; TCRdb's table is partial and in-frame only. The data show over 9,500 clones, about 61% seen once. The genes are TRBV6-1 and TRBJ1-6; D is unclear. The receptor's source is a human donor with melanoma. Sequenced material: CD8+ T cells sorted from blood (inferred from file names), taken from a patient given nivolumab and ipilimumab in sequence. The CDR3 DNA reads TGTGCCAGCAGTGAAGAGGAGAGCTCCTATAATTCACCCCTCCACTTT. This encodes CASSEEESSYNSPLHF.